These 21 T cell receptor beta chains came from one sample sequenced in a study of cytomegalovirus exposure and HLA in healthy donors. In the PCR, 60 Vbeta and 13 Jbeta primers were used. The assay was immunoSEQ multiplex PCR, and TCRdb's table has in-frame clones only and misses some. This table has roughly 100,000 clones, around 80% appearing once. The sample taken for sequencing was PBMCs. The receptor source for this set is a man aged 30 to 45 in good health and CMV-seronegative.

Only one count was recorded for this clone. V and J are TRBV5-1 and TRBJ1-2; unclear D gene. Trimming took off 2 bases at V and 6 bases at J, with 11 bases between the two ends. The CDR3 has 13 amino acids. Germline CDR1 is SGHRS and CDR2 is YFSETQ. CDR3 sequence (DNA): TGCGCCAGCAGCTTCTCCGGAGGCGATGGCTACACCTTC. This sequence encodes CASSFSGGDGYTF.

The chain employs TRBV25-1 and TRBJ2-3; TRBD2 agrees at 9 bases. The CDR3 runs to 14 residues. After removal of 4 bases from V and 1 base from J, the junction contained 0 bases not matched to a gene. CDR1 and CDR2 from the germline V gene are MGHDK and SYGVNS. The CDR3 nucleotides are TGTGCCAGCAGTGCTAGCGGGGGCACAGATACGCAGTATTTT. Its translation is CASSASGGTDTQYF.

The genes are TRBV7-6 and TRBJ1-6; maybe TRBD1 (6 bases). V was trimmed by 6 bases and J by 10 bases, leaving 10 bases between them. The germline V gene encodes CDR1 SGHVS and CDR2 FNYEAQ. The CDR3 runs to 12 residues. The CDR3 sequence: CASRDGGSPLHF. CDR3 DNA sequence: TGTGCCAGCAGAGATGGGGGCTCACCCCTCCACTTT.

In DNA, the CDR3 is TGTGCCTGGAGTGTACAAGGGACAGTCAATCAGCCCCAGCATTTT. It is translated as CAWSVQGTVNQPQHF. The chain couples TRBV30 to TRBJ1-5, with 7 bases that match TRBD1. This CDR3 is 15 amino acids long. The junction had 5 bases not matched to a gene; V was cut back by 0 bases and J by 3 bases. Germline V gene data show CDR1 as GTSNPN and CDR2 as SVGIG (reference sequence). The whole variable domain, filled in from reference TRBV30 and TRBJ1-5, reads SQTIHQWPATLVQPVGSPLSLECTVEGTSNPNLYWYRQAAGRGLQLLFYSVGIGQISSEVPQNLSASRPQDRQFILSSKKLLLSDSGFYLCAWSVQGTVNQPQHFGDGTRLSIL.

The rearrangement links TRBV6-1 to TRBJ2-5, with D perhaps matching TRBD1 (5 bases). With the DNA end fitting TRBJ2-7 better, the J assignment may be wrong. The CDR3 consists of 14 residues. The germline CDR1 and CDR2 sequences are MNHNS and SASEGT. DNA of the CDR3: TGTGCCAGCAGTGAAGGCCGACAGTCCTACGAGCAGTACTTC. Translating gives CASSEGRQSYEQYF.

This clone was seen only a few times. The chain carries TRBV19 and TRBJ1-5; TRBD1 aligns across 8 bases. Germline-derived CDR1 and CDR2 are LNHDA and SQIVND (reference sequence). Trimming removed 3 bases from V and 4 bases from J; junction bases left unmatched: 8. There are 16 residues in the CDR3. CDR3 in DNA: TGTGCCAGTAGTATCCAGGACAGGGTAGGTAATCAGCCCCAGCATTTT. It translates to CASSIQDRVGNQPQHF. Full variable domain (rest looked up from reference TRBV19 and TRBJ1-5): DGGITQSPKYLFRKEGQNVTLSCEQNLNHDAMYWYRQDPGQGLRLIYYSQIVNDFQKGDIAEGYSVSREKKESFPLTVTSAQKNPTAFYLCASSIQDRVGNQPQHFGDGTRLSIL.

This clone was seen repeatedly, ten times or more. The CDR3 DNA is TGTGCCAGCACCCCAGACAGGGTTACCAATGAGCAGTTCTTC. Amino acid sequence: CASTPDRVTNEQFF. The chain couples TRBV6-1 to TRBJ2-1, with 7 bases matching TRBD1. Trimming took 7 bases from V and 6 from J; bases not matched to a gene: 9. Germline assignment: CDR1 MNHNS and CDR2 SASEGT. CDR3 length: 14 residues.

V gene TRBV6-6 combines with J gene TRBJ2-5, with 7 bases aligning to TRBD1. J lost 2 bases, V lost 6 bases, and 6 bases had no gene match. In germline, CDR1 is MNHNY, CDR2 SVGAGI (reference sequence). CDR3 length: 14 amino acids. The CDR3 reads CASRSDREQETQYF. CDR3 nucleotide sequence: TGTGCCAGCAGGAGCGACAGGGAACAAGAGACCCAGTACTTC.

The V and J genes are TRBV5-6 and TRBJ1-5; possibly TRBD1 for D (5 bases). The CDR3 runs to 13 residues. CDR1 and CDR2 (germline): SGHDT, YYEEEE. The V gene lost 3 bases and the J gene lost 8 bases, with 12 bases spanning the gap. CDR3 sequence reads: CASSSTGREPQHF. As DNA, the CDR3 is TGTGCCAGCAGCTCTACAGGTAGAGAGCCCCAGCATTTT.

This clone has a single count. V and J are TRBV5-1 and TRBJ2-7; 7 bases fit TRBD1. CDR3 size: 15 residues. Germline CDR1 reads SGHRS; CDR2 reads YFSETQ. The trim removed 5 bases at V and 7 bases at J, leaving 15 bases unmatched. The CDR3 loop is CASRRTRDSSKEQYF. CDR3 in DNA: TGCGCCAGCAGGCGAACCCGGGACAGTTCAAAGGAGCAGTACTTC. Looking up the rest from reference TRBV5-1 and TRBJ2-7 gives the full variable domain: KAGVTQTPRYLIKTRGQQVTLSCSPISGHRSVSWYQQTPGQGLQFLFEYFSETQRNKGNFPGRFSGRQFSNSRSEMNVSTLELGDSALYLCASRRTRDSSKEQYFGPGTRLTVT.

V is TRBV2 and J is TRBJ2-5; possible D gene TRBD2, 5 bases. V was clipped by 7 bases and J by 5 bases, with 11 bases between them. The V gene's germline CDR1 is SNHLY and CDR2 FYNNEI. The CDR3 extends over 12 amino acids. The DNA for the CDR3 is TGTGCCAGCACCGAATGGAGGGAGACCCAGTACTTC. Translated: CASTEWRETQYF.

The gene calls are TRBV6-5 and TRBJ1-1; the D is unclear. The germline V gene has CDR1 MNHEY and CDR2 SVGAGI. This CDR3 comprises 12 residues. Trimming shortened V by 9 bases and J by 8 bases, and 16 bases separated the two germline ends. The DNA for the CDR3 is TGTGCCAGTCGAAATCCGGGATCCGAAGCTTTCTTT. Protein: CASRNPGSEAFF.

The gene calls are TRBV6-5 and TRBJ1-6; tentatively, D is TRBD1 (6 bases). CDR3 length: 14 amino acids. Germline lookup yields CDR1 MNHEY and CDR2 SVGAGI. V lost 2 bases and J lost 12, with 14 bases in between. CDR3 in DNA: TGTGCCAGCAGTTACCGGGACACCCAAGAACCCCTCCACTTT. Translation gives CASSYRDTQEPLHF.

This clone has only a few counts. This chain uses TRBV5-1 with TRBJ2-1; 11 bases are shared with TRBD2. The V and J ends lost 3 bases and 9 bases, in that order; junction bases with no gene match: 8. CDR3 size: 15 residues. The germline V gene encodes CDR1 SGHRS and CDR2 YFSETQ. This CDR3 is CASSSVLAGGSEQFF. The CDR3 nucleotides read TGCGCCAGCAGCTCGGTCCTAGCGGGGGGCAGTGAGCAGTTCTTC.

The V call is TRBV19, the J call TRBJ1-4; 9 bases fit TRBD1. After removal of 9 bases from V and 8 bases from J, the junction contained 10 bases not matched to a gene. The CDR3 covers 14 residues. Germline V gene sequence: CDR1 LNHDA, CDR2 SQIVND (reference sequence). CDR3: CASSGTGFGEKLFF. The CDR3, as DNA: TGTGCCAGCAGTGGGACAGGGTTCGGGGAAAAACTGTTTTTT.

This chain uses TRBV19 with TRBJ1-2, with D tentatively TRBD1 (5 bases). The CDR3 spans 12 residues. The V end lost 6 bases, the J end lost 7 bases, and 12 bases lay between the germline ends. CDR1 is LNHDA, CDR2 SQIVND, per germline (reference sequence). This CDR3 is CASRIGGSGYTF. DNA for the CDR3: TGTGCCAGTAGAATTGGGGGGAGTGGCTACACCTTC.

This rearrangement joins TRBV7-8 to TRBJ2-7, with 10 nucleotides matching TRBD1. CDR3 length equals 16 residues. V lost 1 base, J lost 1 base, and 4 bases stayed unmatched. Germline CDR1 is SGHVS and CDR2 is FQNEAQ. CDR3 sequence (DNA): TGTGCCAGCAGCTTAGATCCGGACAGGGGGTCCTACGAGCAGTACTTC. It encodes CASSLDPDRGSYEQYF.

This rearrangement joins TRBV6-4 to TRBJ2-3; maybe TRBD2 (6 bases). Germline CDR1 reads MRHNA; CDR2 reads SNTAGT. The V gene lost 5 bases and the J gene lost 2 bases, with 8 bases spanning the gap. The CDR3 has 13 amino acids. The CDR3 coding sequence is TGTGCCAGCAGTAAGGGACTCACAGATACGCAGTATTTT. This encodes CASSKGLTDTQYF.

The V call is TRBV6-5, the J call TRBJ1-5, with D uncertain. The CDR3 is 12 amino acids. V was pared by 5 bases and J by 7 bases, with 9 bases between. The germline gives CDR1 MNHEY, CDR2 SVGAGI. This chain's CDR3 is CASSVGSQPQHF. CDR3 nucleotides: TGTGCCAGCAGTGTCGGTAGCCAGCCCCAGCATTTT.

The chain has TRBV19 and TRBJ1-5; 7 bases agree with TRBD1. This CDR3 has 15 amino acids. J gave up 1 base and V 0 bases, and 0 bases lay outside the gene matches. Germline V gene data show CDR1 as LNHDA and CDR2 as SQIVND (reference sequence). The CDR3 DNA sequence: TGTGCCAGTAGTATAGACAGGGGGAGCAATCAGCCCCAGCATTTT. Its protein is CASSIDRGSNQPQHF.

The chain has TRBV4-3 and TRBJ2-7; 12 bases match TRBD2. Germline CDR1 reads LGHNA; CDR2 reads YSLEER. The trim removed 4 bases at V and 4 bases at J, leaving 5 bases unmatched. The CDR3 runs 15 residues. CDR3 bases: TGCGCCAGCAGCCTATCCGGGACTAGCGGGTACGAGCAGTACTTC. This codes for CASSLSGTSGYEQYF.